This T cell receptor beta chain stems from a study of radiotherapy plus CTLA-4 blockade in lung cancer. Overall study: Objective responses were documented in under 20% of patients, with disease control in approximately 31%. Study-wide results and limits: In blood, TCR clones derived from the tumor expanded after radiotherapy plus ipilimumab.

Using immunoSEQ multiplex PCR, the repertoire was profiled, and TCRdb retains in-frame clones only, with some absent. The sample consists of tens of thousands of clones, roughly 86% of them appearing once. This clone was recorded only once. Antigen unknown. The V segment lost 4 bases and the J segment 3 bases; nucleotides outside the gene matches: 6. Germline assignment: CDR1 LGHNA and CDR2 YNFKEQ. The CDR3 has 15 residues. CTLA-4 blockade with ipilimumab, together with focal radiation, was given to patients with chemo-refractory metastatic non-small-cell lung cancer. V usage is TRBV4-2 and J usage is TRBJ2-1; 7 bases are a match to TRBD2. This sequence was found in a human donor with non-small cell lung cancer that progressed on radiotherapy plus ipilimumab. The sample was peripheral blood, taken from a patient treated with radiotherapy plus ipilimumab. The CDR3 DNA reads as TGTGCCAGCAGCCCGGCGGCGGGAGACTACAATGAGCAGTTCTTC. It is translated as CASSPAAGDYNEQFF.